This entry lists 18 T cell receptor beta chains sequenced from one sample in a study of shared clonotypes between healthy human individuals. Sequenced by immunoSEQ multiplex PCR; TCRdb stores in-frame clones only, minus some. The top ten clones hold 10% to 15% of a sample with fewer than 650,000 clones, roughly four fifths of them seen once. The sequenced material came from PBMCs. The receptor source for this set is a woman in her 40s in good health. Some clones in this sample may be carry-over from other donors' samples.

The chain is built from TRBV4-2 and TRBJ1-4; TRBD1 aligns across 7 bases. The CDR3 extends over 13 amino acids. Looked up from germline, CDR1 is LGHNA and CDR2 is YNFKEQ. With 3 bases clipped from V and 6 bases from J, the junction kept 1 base outside the gene matches. CDR3 in amino acids: CASSHTGDEKLFF. For the CDR3, the DNA is TGTGCCAGCAGCCACACAGGGGATGAAAAACTGTTTTTT.

This clone was seen at least ten times. J is TRBJ1-1 and V is TRBV21-1. TRBV21-1 is noted as a pseudogene. This CDR3 is 15 amino acids long. The CDR3 here is CASSKEVEGSTEAFF. As DNA, the CDR3 is TGTGCCAGCAGCAAAGAGGTAGAAGGGAGCACTGAAGCTTTCTTT.

This clone turned up a few times. The chain links TRBV10-1 to TRBJ2-5, with D unclear. The CDR3 consists of 13 residues. Germline V gene data show CDR1 as WNHNN and CDR2 as SYGVQD (reference sequence). V was pared by 0 bases and J by 2 bases, with 4 bases between. CDR3 sequence: CASSESLQETQYF. The CDR3 coding sequence is TGCGCCAGCAGTGAGTCGCTTCAAGAGACCCAGTACTTC.

The V call is TRBV7-8, the J call TRBJ1-1; D gene ambiguous. With 2 bases removed from V and 4 bases from J, the gap between germline ends came to 11 bases. The germline gives CDR1 SGHVS, CDR2 FQNEAQ. The CDR3 runs to 14 residues. The CDR3 region is CASSLITRGTEAFF. CDR3 DNA: TGTGCCAGCAGCTTAATCACCAGAGGCACTGAAGCTTTCTTT.

The chain employs TRBV7-9 and TRBJ1-1; D is unclear. V gave up 3 bases and J gave up 4 bases, with 9 bases separating them. Germline V CDR1 and CDR2: SEHNR, FQNEAQ (reference sequence). This CDR3 region has 13 residues. The CDR3 DNA reads as TGTGCCAGCAGCTTCGTCGGGAGCACTGAAGCTTTCTTT. Translation: CASSFVGSTEAFF.

The CDR3 sequence is CSVDGTGIYGYTF. DNA for the CDR3: TGCAGCGTTGACGGGACAGGGATTTATGGCTACACCTTC. The V and J genes are TRBV29-1 and TRBJ1-2, with 9 bases fitting TRBD1. Germline V lookup: CDR1 SQVTM, CDR2 ANQGSEA. The CDR3 length is 13 residues. With 3 bases clipped from V and 5 bases from J, the junction kept 4 bases outside the gene matches.

The genes are TRBV4-1 and TRBJ2-1, with TRBD2 identical over 10 bases. The CDR3 spans 19 residues. The germline V gene has CDR1 MGHRA and CDR2 YSYEKL. V lost 4 bases, J lost 3 bases, and 15 bases stayed unmatched. CDR3 amino acids: CASSPEGGLAGVVYNEQFF. CDR3 DNA: TGCGCCAGCAGCCCGGAAGGAGGTCTAGCGGGAGTAGTCTACAATGAGCAGTTCTTC.

This clone was picked up a small number of times. A single base is all that separates this from a far larger clone, so a read error is likely. The chain recombines TRBV2 with TRBJ1-5; 7 positions match TRBD1. This CDR3 contains 13 residues. J was trimmed by 2 bases and V by 5 bases; bases with no gene match: 0. CDR1 is SNHLY, CDR2 FYNNEI, per germline. CDR3 sequence reads: CASSTGGNQPQHF. The CDR3 DNA follows: TGTGCCAGCAGTACAGGGGGCAATCAGCCCCAGCATTTT.

CDR3 sequence (DNA): TGTGCCAGCAGCTTGGACAGATCTAACTATGGCTACACCTTC. Translation gives CASSLDRSNYGYTF. The chain recombines TRBV7-3 with TRBJ1-2, with D possibly TRBD1 on 6 matching bases. This CDR3 has 14 residues. V was trimmed by 3 bases and J by 0 bases, leaving 8 bases between them. Germline V CDR1 and CDR2: SGHTA, FQGTGA.

J is TRBJ2-3 and V is TRBV5-5; unclear D gene. The CDR3 extends over 14 amino acids. The germline V gene has CDR1 SGHKS and CDR2 YYEKEE (reference sequence). Trimming stripped 2 bases from V and 2 bases from J, with 9 bases between. The CDR3 reads CASSFVSVTDTQYF. The CDR3 coding sequence is TGTGCCAGCAGCTTCGTCAGCGTCACAGATACGCAGTATTTT.

The V call is TRBV10-3, the J call TRBJ2-7, with D perhaps matching TRBD2 (5 bases). Trimming left V 8 bases short and J 3 bases short, with 35 bases between. This CDR3 has 20 amino acids. Germline V gene lookup returns CDR1 ENHRY and CDR2 SYGVKD. The CDR3 loop reads CAIGTLGRGRTFQRFYEQYF. As DNA, the CDR3 is TGTGCCATCGGAACCCTGGGGAGAGGCCGAACGTTCCAGAGGTTCTACGAGCAGTACTTC.

The gene calls are TRBV29-1 and TRBJ1-1; D is unclear. V was cut by 6 bases and J by 7 bases, with 12 bases left in between. The CDR3 covers 11 residues. Germline V gives CDR1 SQVTM, CDR2 ANQGSEA. The CDR3 DNA sequence: TGCAGCGTCGGAGGCGGCGGTGAAGCTTTCTTT. This sequence encodes CSVGGGGEAFF.

DNA of the CDR3: TGTGCCTGGATAGCGCCGCTAGTTCGTGGCTACACCTTC. Its protein is CAWIAPLVRGYTF. The chain uses TRBV30 and TRBJ1-2; no definite D call. The germline V gene has CDR1 GTSNPN and CDR2 SVGIG (reference sequence). The V end lost 4 bases, the J end lost 7 bases, and 16 bases lay between the germline ends. The CDR3 has 13 residues.

The rearrangement joins TRBV29-1 to TRBJ2-3; D call uncertain. V was shortened by 7 bases and J by 2 bases, with 10 bases between the two germline ends. CDR1 is SQVTM and CDR2 is ANQGSEA in the germline V gene. This CDR3 spans 12 amino acids. The CDR3 DNA sequence: TGCAGCGGGGAAAGGAACACAGATACGCAGTATTTT. Amino acid sequence: CSGERNTDTQYF.

The rearrangement uses TRBV27 and TRBJ1-5; tentative D call: TRBD1 (6 bases). Trimming removed 5 bases from V and 7 bases from J, with 21 bases in between. Germline CDR1 MNHEY, CDR2 SMNVEV (reference sequence). This CDR3 has 16 residues. The CDR3 sequence is CASSLNSRGLGQPQHF. In nucleotides, the CDR3 is TGTGCCAGCAGTCTAAATTCCAGGGGCCTTGGGCAGCCCCAGCATTTT.

In this sample, this clone turned up many times. Additional DNA sequences in this sample encode the identical CDR3. This chain connects TRBV9 to TRBJ1-2, with D hard to call. This CDR3 has 15 residues. The germline gives CDR1 SGDLS, CDR2 YYNGEE. Trimming shortened V by 0 bases and J by 1 base, and 10 bases separated the two germline ends. The CDR3 protein is CASSVAPSDNYGYTF. DNA for the CDR3: TGTGCCAGCAGCGTAGCTCCTTCAGATAACTATGGCTACACCTTC.

The CDR3: CASSGRTGFLAEAFF. In nucleotides, the CDR3 is TGTGCCAGCAGCGGTCGAACGGGGTTTCTGGCTGAAGCTTTCTTT. The chain couples TRBV9 to TRBJ1-1; no firm D call. Germline values: CDR1 SGDLS, CDR2 YYNGEE. V lost 3 bases to trimming and J lost 6 bases, with 18 bases between them. The CDR3 length is 15 residues.

This rearrangement joins TRBV19 to TRBJ2-2; D could derive from TRBD1 or TRBD2 (5 bases each). This CDR3 contains 15 residues. Trimming cost V 3 bases and J 2 bases, with 10 bases left between them. Germline lookup yields CDR1 LNHDA and CDR2 SQIVND (reference sequence). CDR3: CASSIGTLNTGELFF. CDR3 sequence (DNA): TGTGCCAGTAGTATCGGGACGTTAAACACCGGGGAGCTGTTTTTT.